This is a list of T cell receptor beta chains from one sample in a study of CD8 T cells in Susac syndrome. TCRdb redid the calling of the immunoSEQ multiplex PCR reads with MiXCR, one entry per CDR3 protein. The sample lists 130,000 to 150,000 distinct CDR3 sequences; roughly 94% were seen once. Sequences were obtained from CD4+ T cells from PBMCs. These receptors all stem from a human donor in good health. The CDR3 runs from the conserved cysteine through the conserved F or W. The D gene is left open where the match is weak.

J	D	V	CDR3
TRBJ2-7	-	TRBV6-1	CASSAYQFYEQYF
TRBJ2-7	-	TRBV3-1	CASSQLQSRTRVYF
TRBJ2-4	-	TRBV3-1	CASSSSPAQGAKNIQYF
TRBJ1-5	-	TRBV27	CASSLKGQHNNQPQHF
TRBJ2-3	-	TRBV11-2	CASSSTASTDTQYF
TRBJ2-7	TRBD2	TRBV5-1	CASSTGETSGSYEQYF
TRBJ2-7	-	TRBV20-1	CSAREVGGSYEQYF
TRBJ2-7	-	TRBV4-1	CASSRDRAYEQYF
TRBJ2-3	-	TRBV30	CAWSFADTQYF
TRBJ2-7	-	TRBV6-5	CASSYSEVSYEQYF
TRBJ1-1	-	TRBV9	CASSVGFTEAFF
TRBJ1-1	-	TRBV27	CASGSLETRIGAFF
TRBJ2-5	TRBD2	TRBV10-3	CAISSDGTSGSSKETQYF
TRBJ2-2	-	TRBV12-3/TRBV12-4	CASSFPVPTGELFF
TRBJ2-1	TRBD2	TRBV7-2	CASSLEGTSGRYNNEQFF
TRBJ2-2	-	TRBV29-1	CCVIKGAGSNTGELFF
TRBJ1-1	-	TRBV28	CASSLWGAKSEAFF
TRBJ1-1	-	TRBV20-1	CSARSPGAARRGSTEAFF
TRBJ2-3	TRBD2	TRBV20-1	CSARASGSTDTQYF
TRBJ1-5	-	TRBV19	CASSRTKDQPQHF
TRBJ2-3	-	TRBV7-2	CASSLPGIVDTQYF
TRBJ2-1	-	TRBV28	CASRGHLSYNEQFF
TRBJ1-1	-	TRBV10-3	CAISRGPTPTEAFF